The clone carrying this T cell receptor beta chain was recorded at least ten times. The antigen is not known. These data come from a study of neurological immune-mediated disorders. Whole-study context: About 90% of the 34 multiple sclerosis patients had relapsing-remitting disease; 3 had secondary progressive. Study results and caveats: Sharing of CDR3 amino acid sequences among expanded clones across subjects was absent, suggesting private repertoires in all groups. The repertoires of 18 of 34 multiple sclerosis patients fell into one related-CDR3 cluster (a possible signature) under phylogenetic grouping.

The germline CDR1 and CDR2 sequences are MGHRA and YSYEKL. Trimming left V 4 bases short and J 5 bases short, with 15 bases between. The CDR3 length is 14 residues. PBMCs stored at -80 C, numbering 2 million, were the origin of the unsorted libraries. Each CDR3 protein gets one entry after TCRdb re-called the 5' RACE reads with MiXCR. The table records roughly 90,000 distinct CDR3 sequences, under 4.5% of them present only once. Sequenced: PBMCs. The chain is built from TRBV4-1 and TRBJ2-7, with D perhaps given as TRBD1 or TRBD2 (5 bases each). The clonotype was recovered from a woman aged 45-60 years with multiple sclerosis. CDR3 DNA: TGCGCCAGCAGCCGATCGGCAGGGAGCCACGAGCAGTACTTC. Encoded protein: CASSRSAGSHEQYF.